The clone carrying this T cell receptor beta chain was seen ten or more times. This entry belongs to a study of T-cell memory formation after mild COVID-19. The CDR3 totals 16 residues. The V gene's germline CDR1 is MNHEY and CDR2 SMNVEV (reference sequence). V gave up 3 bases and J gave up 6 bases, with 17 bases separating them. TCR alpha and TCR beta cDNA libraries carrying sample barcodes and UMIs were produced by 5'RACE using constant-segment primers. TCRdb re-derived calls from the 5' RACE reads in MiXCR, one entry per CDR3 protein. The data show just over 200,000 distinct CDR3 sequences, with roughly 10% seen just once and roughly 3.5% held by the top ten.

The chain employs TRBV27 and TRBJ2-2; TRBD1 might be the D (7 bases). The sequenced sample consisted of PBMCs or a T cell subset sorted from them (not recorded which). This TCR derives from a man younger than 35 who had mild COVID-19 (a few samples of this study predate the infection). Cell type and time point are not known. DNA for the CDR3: TGTGCCAGCAGTTTTTTTCAGGGGGGCATCCCCGGGGAGCTGTTTTTT. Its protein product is CASSFFQGGIPGELFF.